This T cell receptor (beta chain) is from a study of T cells expressing NK-cell markers. At the level of the study: One of the eight sequenced donors was seronegative, whereas the other seven were HCMV-seropositive.

TCRdb re-analyzed the 5' RACE reads; it lists each CDR3 protein once, without DNA. Recorded here are 16,000 or so distinct CDR3 sequences; the top ten clones represent about 63%. Per the germline V gene, CDR1 is SQVTM and CDR2 is ANQGSEA. The CDR3 is made up of 11 amino acids. V and J are TRBV29-1 and TRBJ2-1; the D gene TCRdb calls, TRBD2, cannot be checked with no DNA. This TCR came from a man aged 18-75 years in good health. The sequencing sample was made of blood T cells: a sorted CD56 or NKG2C T cell subset, CD4+ or CD8+ T cells, or bulk PBMC T cells (not recorded which). CDR3 protein: CSGLAAPEQFF.